What follows describes a single T cell receptor (beta chain). The naive CD8 subset, CD45RO-negative cells positively selected for CCR7, excluded terminally differentiated effector memory CD45RA+ cells. Measured with immunoSEQ multiplex PCR; TCRdb has only the in-frame clones, and not every one. The sample holds around 2.1 million clones, roughly 91% seen once. Trimming took 2 bases from V and 4 from J; bases not matched to a gene: 8. The CDR3 sequence is 16 residues long. The germline CDR1 and CDR2 sequences are KGHSH and LQKENI. This sample is part of a study of shared clonotypes between healthy human individuals.

Source material: naive CD8+ T cells from PBMCs. The TCR comes from a man aged 18 to 35 in good health. Some clones in this sample may be carry-over from other donors' samples. This rearrangement joins TRBV18 to TRBJ2-1; the match to TRBD1 covers 7 bases. The CDR3 DNA reads as TGTGCCAGCTCACCAAAAACCGGGACAGAGTACAATGAGCAGTTCTTC. This codes for CASSPKTGTEYNEQFF.